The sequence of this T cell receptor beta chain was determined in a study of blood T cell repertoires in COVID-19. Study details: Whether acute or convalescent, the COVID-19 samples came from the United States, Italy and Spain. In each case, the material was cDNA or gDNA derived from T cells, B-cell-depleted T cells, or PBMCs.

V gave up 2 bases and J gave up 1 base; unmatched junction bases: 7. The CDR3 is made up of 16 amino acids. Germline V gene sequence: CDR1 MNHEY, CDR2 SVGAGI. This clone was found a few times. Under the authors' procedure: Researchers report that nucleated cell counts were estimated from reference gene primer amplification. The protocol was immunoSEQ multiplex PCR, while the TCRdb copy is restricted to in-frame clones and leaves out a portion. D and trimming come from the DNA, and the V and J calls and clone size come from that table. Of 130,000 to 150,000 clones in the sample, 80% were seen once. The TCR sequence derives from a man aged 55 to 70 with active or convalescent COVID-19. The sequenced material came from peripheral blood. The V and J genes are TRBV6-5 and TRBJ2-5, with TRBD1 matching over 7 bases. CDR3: CASSYRPTGAQETQYF. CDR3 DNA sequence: TGTGCCAGCAGTTACCGACCCACAGGGGCCCAAGAGACCCAGTACTTC.